This T cell receptor (beta chain) derives from a study of control samples from healthy donors and cancer patients. This CDR3 has 16 residues. Trimming left V 4 bases short and J 0 bases short, with 16 bases between. Germline V gives CDR1 LGHDT, CDR2 YNNKEL (reference sequence). This clone was seen a few times. Sequencing used immunoSEQ multiplex PCR; TCRdb keeps in-frame clones, though not all of them. The sample contains 400,000 to 500,000 clones, 90% of which appear only once. This sequence originates from a man aged 35 to 55 with head and neck cancer. The material sequenced was PBMCs. This chain links TRBV3-1 (or the pseudogene TRBV3-2) with TRBJ2-7; D is uncertain. CDR3 coding DNA: TGTGCCAGCAGCCCCCCTTTTGCAGGAAGCTCCTACGAGCAGTACTTC. It translates to CASSPPFAGSSYEQYF.